This TCR beta chain was documented in a study of T cells in Graves' hyperthyroidism and ophthalmopathy. Study in general: Peripheral blood sampling occurred at initial diagnosis, before any treatment.

The definition of stable Graves' hyperthyroidism was no ophthalmopathy progression within 18 months. In making diagnoses, clinical symptoms, serum thyroxine and TRAb, thyroid ultrasound and orbital computed tomography were all used. This CDR3 region has 13 residues. Trimming shortened V by 6 bases and J by 2 bases, and 10 bases separated the two germline ends. The germline V gene encodes CDR1 MNHEY and CDR2 SVGEGT. The source material, RNA transcripts, was used to amplify TCR beta CDR3 regions. First-round RT-PCR with HTBI primers amplified the TCR CDR3 region. Each CDR3 protein is one row after TCRdb ran MiXCR on the multiplex PCR reads. The sample holds over 150,000 distinct CDR3 sequences; 17% are singletons and the top ten take 53%.

The sequencing sample was made of blood. V gene TRBV6-2 or TRBV6-3 combines with J gene TRBJ1-2; D remains unclear. The receptor's source is a woman aged 45-65 years with Graves' hyperthyroidism. The CDR3 nucleotides read TGTGCCAGCAGCCCCGCCGCAAACTATGGCTACACCTTC. Translating it yields CASSPAANYGYTF.